This record concerns one T cell receptor beta chain sequence. Its antigen is not identified. This record belongs to a study of blood T cells in healthy people across ages. A J-beta primer mix and a sample-barcoded 5' primer were used in a second PCR of roughly 6 to 12 cycles. Carrying 12 random nucleotides, a template-switch adaptor labeled each individual cDNA molecule. TCRdb reprocessed the 5' RACE reads via MiXCR and lists one record per CDR3 protein. The sample contains 1.5 million to 1.8 million distinct CDR3 sequences, 35% to 45% of which appear only once. The CDR3 sequence is 14 residues long. Trimming took 8 bases from V and 4 from J, leaving 15 bases between them. In germline, CDR1 is ENHRY, CDR2 SYGVKD. General study points: The authors considered diversity estimates from one million T cells to be underestimates.

This chain joins TRBV10-3 and TRBJ2-1; D not resolved. The specimen was blood. The source of this sequence is a young woman in good health. The CDR3 region is CAIGDGGRYNEQFF. The CDR3 DNA follows: TGTGCCATCGGCGACGGCGGCAGATACAATGAGCAGTTCTTC.